This passage covers 32 T cell receptor beta chains from one sample sequenced in a study of CD4 T cells in relation to SARS-CoV-2 and coronaviruses. Unexposed donor CD4+ T cells date from about 2011-2018, before the COVID-19 pandemic. CD4+ T cells were isolated from the cells after nine to eleven days of culture. The assay was immunoSEQ multiplex PCR, and TCRdb's table has in-frame clones only and misses some. The table includes under 15,000 clones, approximately 69% detected once. These receptors lack a known antigen. Sequenced sample: CD4+ T cells from PBMCs, cultured in vitro. These TCRs come from a human donor in good health.

This sequence joins TRBV27 and TRBJ1-2; the match to TRBD1 covers 12 bases. The CDR3 has 16 amino acids. V was pared by 5 bases and J by 2 bases, with 6 bases of the junction left unmatched. CDR1 is MNHEY, CDR2 SMNVEV, per germline (reference sequence). The chain's CDR3 is CASSKGQGAGNYGYTF. DNA of the CDR3: TGTGCCAGCAGTAAGGGACAGGGGGCGGGGAACTATGGCTACACCTTC.

This rearrangement joins TRBV10-3 to TRBJ1-2, with TRBD1 matching 7 bases. Germline assignment: CDR1 ENHRY and CDR2 SYGVKD. The CDR3 contains 12 residues. V gave up 6 bases and J gave up 3 bases; unmatched junction bases: 1. The CDR3 region is CAIRTGDYGYTF. The CDR3, as DNA: TGTGCCATCAGAACAGGGGACTATGGCTACACCTTC.

In this sample, this clone turned up a few times. The chain is built from TRBV25-1 and TRBJ1-5; unclear D gene. The germline gives CDR1 MGHDK, CDR2 SYGVNS. V lost 4 bases and J lost 1, with 5 bases in between. This CDR3 spans 13 amino acids. CDR3 sequence (DNA): TGTGCCAGCAGTGCTGGGAGCAATCAGCCCCAGCATTTT. Protein: CASSAGSNQPQHF.

A single count supports this clone. The chain uses TRBV28 and TRBJ2-7, with D perhaps being TRBD1 or TRBD2 (6 bases each). The germline gives CDR1 MDHEN, CDR2 SYDVKM. The CDR3 extends over 13 amino acids. The ends were cut back, 7 bases at V and 9 bases at J, with 19 bases in the middle. The CDR3 spells CASTPPGAIGQYF. DNA for the CDR3: TGTGCCAGCACTCCACCGGGGGCCATTGGGCAGTACTTC.

The chain links TRBV30 to TRBJ2-2; 8 nucleotides line up with TRBD2. The CDR3 contains 15 residues. The trim removed 2 bases at V and 7 bases at J, leaving 9 bases unmatched. In germline, CDR1 is GTSNPN, CDR2 SVGIG (reference sequence). Written as DNA, the CDR3 is TGTGCCTGGAGTCGGGGGGGCGATGGTATCGGGGAGCTGTTTTTT. The encoded protein is CAWSRGGDGIGELFF.

The genes are TRBV20-1 and TRBJ2-1; D is undetermined. The V gene lost 4 bases and the J gene lost 4 bases, with 5 bases spanning the gap. Germline V lookup: CDR1 DFQATT, CDR2 SNEGSKA (reference sequence). The CDR3 consists of 11 residues. CDR3 sequence (DNA): TGCAGTGCTATCCGGTACAATGAGCAGTTCTTC. Its protein product is CSAIRYNEQFF.

The V and J genes are TRBV12-3 or TRBV12-4 and TRBJ1-5; D is uncertain. CDR3 size: 12 residues. The V end was cut by 1 base, the J end by 7 bases, with 5 bases between. CDR3 sequence: CASSLEIQPQHF. CDR3 DNA: TGTGCCAGCAGTTTAGAAATACAGCCCCAGCATTTT.

The CDR3 region has the DNA TGTGCCAGCAGCCTAAGGGACGTCGCGCAGTATTTT. Its protein product is CASSLRDVAQYF. V gene TRBV11-2 combines with J gene TRBJ2-3; D is perhaps TRBD1 or TRBD2 (5 bases each). In germline, CDR1 is SGHAT, CDR2 FQNNGV. The CDR3 totals 12 residues. Trimming removed 5 bases from V and 10 bases from J, with 13 bases in between.

The gene calls are TRBV7-6 and TRBJ2-5; 9 bases map to TRBD2. Per the germline V gene, CDR1 is SGHVS and CDR2 is FNYEAQ. J lost 5 bases, V lost 1 base, and 11 bases had no gene match. This CDR3 is 17 amino acids long. CDR3 nucleotide sequence: TGTGCCAGCAGCTTAGAGGTAGCGGGGGCGACGGGGGAGACCCAGTACTTC. Translated: CASSLEVAGATGETQYF.

J is TRBJ2-7 and V is TRBV5-1; D is unclear. The germline CDR1 and CDR2 sequences are SGHRS and YFSETQ. The V gene lost 0 bases and the J gene lost 2 bases, with 9 bases spanning the gap. The CDR3 is 14 residues long. CDR3: CASSLESLTYEQYF. DNA of the CDR3: TGCGCCAGCAGCTTGGAATCCCTCACCTACGAGCAGTACTTC.

For this clone: The junction does not match germline at one end; this may be a read error. This chain connects TRBV5-8 to TRBJ2-7, with TRBD2 as a possible D gene (5 bases). The CDR3 has 11 residues. In germline, CDR1 is SGHTS, CDR2 YDEGEE. The CDR3 sequence is CASSLELATIF. The CDR3 nucleotides are TGTGCCAGCAGCTTGGAATTAGCGACAATCTTC.

The rearrangement joins TRBV19 to TRBJ1-1, with 8 bases aligning to TRBD1. The CDR3 is 15 residues long. The V and J ends lost 6 bases and 6 bases, in that order; junction bases with no gene match: 12. The V gene's germline CDR1 is LNHDA and CDR2 SQIVND (reference sequence). As DNA, the CDR3 is TGTGCCAGTAGAGGCAGGGGGCGCATGTATGCTGAAGCTTTCTTT. Its translation is CASRGRGRMYAEAFF.

The rearrangement links TRBV5-1 to TRBJ1-4, with D perhaps matching TRBD1 (5 bases). Germline-derived CDR1 and CDR2 are SGHRS and YFSETQ. V lost 0 bases, J lost 6 bases, and 12 bases lay in between. The CDR3 has 15 residues. The CDR3 region is CASSLVGTTYEKLFF. In nucleotides, the CDR3 is TGCGCCAGCAGCTTGGTCGGGACTACCTATGAAAAACTGTTTTTT.

The V call is TRBV3-1 (or the pseudogene TRBV3-2), the J call TRBJ2-7; D ambiguous. This CDR3 spans 12 amino acids. The germline V gene encodes CDR1 LGHDT and CDR2 YNNKEL (reference sequence). With 5 bases removed from V and 7 bases from J, the gap between germline ends came to 12 bases. CDR3 nucleotides: TGTGCCAGCAGCACACCGGGTGGTGAGCAGTACTTC. The encoded protein is CASSTPGGEQYF.

The genes are TRBV20-1 and TRBJ2-7; TRBD2 might be the D (6 bases). This CDR3 contains 14 residues. Germline-derived CDR1 and CDR2 are DFQATT and SNEGSKA (reference sequence). Trimming cost V 6 bases and J 3 bases, with 18 bases left between them. The CDR3 region has the DNA TGCAGTGCCAGTCGGGACTCCGCGCGCTACGAGCAGTACTTC. Translation: CSASRDSARYEQYF.

The V call is TRBV5-8, the J call TRBJ1-3; D is perhaps TRBD1 (5 bases). The CDR3 is 15 amino acids. V lost 5 bases to trimming and J lost 0 bases, with 12 bases between them. Per germline, CDR1 SGHTS and CDR2 YDEGEE. The CDR3 bases are TGTGCCAGCAGTCCGGGACTCATCTCTGGAAACACCATATATTTT. It encodes CASSPGLISGNTIYF.

The chain employs TRBV19 and TRBJ2-5, with TRBD1 matching 8 bases. Germline CDR1 and CDR2: LNHDA and SQIVND (reference sequence). The V gene end was trimmed by 1 base and the J gene end by 5 bases; junction bases not matched to a gene: 6. There are 15 residues in the CDR3. The CDR3 nucleotides read TGTGCCAGTAGTATAGTCCTCAGGGGGCGGGAGACCCAGTACTTC. Translating gives CASSIVLRGRETQYF.

The chain recombines TRBV27 with TRBJ1-1; D remains unclear. CDR3 size: 13 residues. Trimming shortened V by 3 bases and J by 5 bases, and 10 bases separated the two germline ends. Per germline, CDR1 MNHEY and CDR2 SMNVEV (reference sequence). DNA of the CDR3: TGTGCCAGCAGTTTTACGTCCGGAACTGAAGCTTTCTTT. It codes for CASSFTSGTEAFF.

This clone is large. CDR3 amino acids: CASSSGNTEAFF. The CDR3, as DNA: TGCGCCAGCAGTTCAGGAAACACTGAAGCTTTCTTT. The J gene is TRBJ1-1, the V gene TRBV10-1, with D unresolved. Trimming took off 5 bases at V and 2 bases at J, with 6 bases between the two ends. The CDR3 consists of 12 residues. Germline CDR1 reads WNHNN; CDR2 reads SYGVQD (reference sequence).

The chain couples TRBV2 to TRBJ2-1; D is ambiguous. This CDR3 contains 15 residues. V shed 0 bases and J shed 3 bases, with 9 bases lying between them. CDR1 and CDR2 (germline): SNHLY, FYNNEI. The CDR3 region has the DNA TGTGCCAGCAGTGAAGCCGAGTTGGACTACAATGAGCAGTTCTTC. Translated, it gives CASSEAELDYNEQFF.

The rearrangement joins TRBV28 to TRBJ2-5, with D perhaps TRBD1 or TRBD2 (5 bases each). Trimming stripped 6 bases from V and 5 bases from J, with 16 bases between. The germline gives CDR1 MDHEN, CDR2 SYDVKM. The CDR3 has 14 residues. The CDR3 DNA sequence: TGTGCCAGCAGAGATCGAGGGGTGCGGGAGACCCAGTACTTC. Translating it yields CASRDRGVRETQYF.

V usage is TRBV21-1 and J usage is TRBJ2-1; no check of the table's D call, TRBD2, against the DNA was made. TRBV21-1 is a pseudogene segment. The CDR3 covers 13 residues. As DNA, the CDR3 is TGTGCCAGCAGCACCCGGTCCGGCGGTGAGCAGTTCTTC. Encoded protein: CASSTRSGGEQFF.

This chain joins TRBV5-5 and TRBJ1-1; no definite D call. The germline V and J ends were trimmed by 1 base and 4 bases, with 11 bases remaining between them. This CDR3 spans 14 amino acids. Looked up from germline, CDR1 is SGHKS and CDR2 is YYEKEE (reference sequence). Written as DNA, the CDR3 is TGTGCCAGCAGCTTGACAGCCTTCGCCACTGAAGCTTTCTTT. Translated, it gives CASSLTAFATEAFF. Full variable domain (missing parts from reference TRBV5-5 and TRBJ1-1): DAGVTQSPTHLIKTRGQQVTLRCSPISGHKSVSWYQQVLGQGPQFIFQYYEKEERGRGNFPDRFSARQFPNYSSELNVNALLLGDSALYLCASSLTAFATEAFFGQGTRLTVV.

DNA of the CDR3: TGTGCCACCAGCAGAGATGGGTCAGGGAGGAAATCGAGAAACACTGAAGCTTTCTTT. Translating gives CATSRDGSGRKSRNTEAFF. The chain employs TRBV15 and TRBJ1-1, with D perhaps TRBD1 (5 bases). V lost 0 bases, J lost 2 bases, and 22 bases lay in between. Looked up from germline, CDR1 is LNHNV and CDR2 is YYDKDF (reference sequence). The CDR3 totals 19 residues.

The rearrangement links TRBV27 to TRBJ1-2, with D possibly matching TRBD1 (6 bases). There are 14 residues in the CDR3. Germline V gene sequence: CDR1 MNHEY, CDR2 SMNVEV (reference sequence). The V gene lost 3 bases and the J gene lost 4 bases, with 12 bases spanning the gap. This CDR3 reads CASSFSGDFYGYTF. The CDR3 bases are TGTGCCAGCAGTTTTTCAGGGGATTTCTATGGCTACACCTTC.

This clone was seen a few times. The chain links TRBV3-1 (or the pseudogene TRBV3-2) to TRBJ2-7; D might be TRBD2 (6 bases). The CDR3 contains 13 residues. Trimming pared 3 bases from V and 5 bases from J, leaving 11 bases between. Germline assignment: CDR1 LGHDT and CDR2 YNNKEL (reference sequence). The CDR3 loop reads CASSQHLAHEQYF. The CDR3 DNA is TGTGCCAGCAGCCAGCACCTAGCGCACGAGCAGTACTTC.

The chain uses TRBV14 and TRBJ1-1; maybe TRBD1 (5 bases). Trimming took 2 bases from V and 0 from J, leaving 13 bases between them. This CDR3 comprises 16 residues. CDR1 and CDR2 (germline): SGHDN, FVKESK. CDR3 in DNA: TGTGCCAGCAGCCAATCCGGGGACGGACTGAACACTGAAGCTTTCTTT. This sequence encodes CASSQSGDGLNTEAFF.

This clone was found a few times. The chain combines TRBV9 with TRBJ2-3; D possibly matches TRBD1 or TRBD2 (5 bases each). This CDR3 comprises 14 residues. From germline, CDR1 is SGDLS and CDR2 YYNGEE. The germline V and J ends were trimmed by 1 base and 4 bases, with 10 bases remaining between them. The CDR3 loop is CASSVQGPPDTQYF. In DNA, the CDR3 is TGTGCCAGCAGCGTACAGGGACCCCCAGATACGCAGTATTTT. The whole variable domain, filled in from reference TRBV9 and TRBJ2-3, reads DSGVTQTPKHLITATGQRVTLRCSPRSGDLSVYWYQQSLDQGLQFLIQYYNGEERAKGNILERFSAQQFPDLHSELNLSSLELGDSALYFCASSVQGPPDTQYFGPGTRLTVL.

This clone was detected once. The chain is built from TRBV19 and TRBJ2-1; 16 bases match TRBD2. The ends lost 1 base at V and 9 bases at J; junction bases unmatched: 9. Germline V gives CDR1 LNHDA, CDR2 SQIVND (reference sequence). The CDR3 spans 18 residues. The chain's CDR3 is CASSIGGTSGRAFSEQFF. The DNA of the CDR3 is TGTGCCAGTAGTATAGGGGGGACTAGCGGGAGGGCCTTCTCTGAGCAGTTCTTC.

This clone showed up just once. The genes are TRBV5-1 and TRBJ2-7; 10 bases match TRBD2. This CDR3 has 15 residues. Germline values: CDR1 SGHRS, CDR2 YFSETQ. Losses at the gene ends were 4 bases for V and 0 bases for J; bases not matched to a gene: 4. The CDR3 sequence is CASSIRLAGSYEQYF. The DNA of the CDR3 is TGCGCCAGCAGCATCCGACTAGCGGGCTCCTACGAGCAGTACTTC.

The chain joins TRBV9 to TRBJ2-1, with 8 bases aligning to TRBD2. Germline lookup yields CDR1 SGDLS and CDR2 YYNGEE. The V segment lost 4 bases and the J segment 0 bases; nucleotides outside the gene matches: 6. CDR3 length: 16 amino acids. The DNA of the CDR3 is TGTGCCAGCAGCCCTTCCGGGACTAGCTCCTACAATGAGCAGTTCTTC. As protein: CASSPSGTSSYNEQFF.

This clone is medium-sized within its sample. This sequence joins TRBV7-7 and TRBJ1-1; the D gene is possibly TRBD1 (6 bases). The CDR3 length is 13 residues. Trimming shortened V by 4 bases and J by 4 bases, and 10 bases separated the two germline ends. CDR1 and CDR2 (germline): SSHAT, FNYEAQ (reference sequence). The CDR3 sequence: CASSSGQFTEAFF. The DNA of the CDR3 is TGTGCCAGCAGCTCCGGACAGTTCACTGAAGCTTTCTTT.